This is a list of T cell receptor beta chains from one sample in a study of somatic mutations in cytotoxic T cells in rheumatoid arthritis. TCRdb keeps only in-frame clones here, not all; method: immunoSEQ multiplex PCR. The table lists about 18,000 clones, roughly 80% of them singletons, with about 8.9% in the top ten. The sample was CD8+ T cells sorted from blood. The receptors stem from an adult with rheumatoid arthritis. CDR3s include the opening cysteine and the closing phenylalanine or tryptophan. A D gene is named only where the DNA matches it firmly. Size values are once, few and many counts, or a class for expanded clones, and some rows have none.

V gene	D gene	J gene	clone size	CDR3 DNA	CDR3 protein
TRBV5-6	TRBD1	TRBJ1-1	NA	TGTGCCAGCAGCTTGGTGGGACAGGAAGCTTTCTTT	CASSLVGQEAFF
TRBV9	TRBD1	TRBJ1-2	once	TGTGCCAGCAGCGATGGGACAGGGGACTATGGCTACACCTTC	CASSDGTGDYGYTF
TRBV7-2	NA	TRBJ1-4	once	TGTGCCAGCTCACCGGGGGGAAGGGGGAAACTGTTTTTT	CASSPGGRGKLFF
TRBV9	TRBD1	TRBJ1-2	NA	TGTGCCAGCTCCCTATGGGGACAGGGGGGACATGGCTACACCTTC	CASSLWGQGGHGYTF
TRBV27	TRBD1	TRBJ2-5	NA	TGTGCCAGCAGCGCCGGGACAGGGGGGAGAGAGACCCAGTACTTC	CASSAGTGGRETQYF
TRBV19	NA	TRBJ1-4	NA	TGTGCCAGTAGTATTAGGAGGGGGGCGCCTGAAAAACTGTTTTTT	CASSIRRGAPEKLFF
TRBV10-1	TRBD1	TRBJ2-1	NA	TGCGCCAGCAGTGACAGGGGGCCGCGCAATGAGCAGTTCTTC	CASSDRGPRNEQFF
TRBV7-2	NA	TRBJ1-4	few	TGTGCCAGCAGCTCCTATAATGAAAAACTGTTTTTT	CASSSYNEKLFF
TRBV4-2	NA	TRBJ1-5	NA	TGTGCCAGCAGCCAAGAGGCACGGATCAATCAGCCCCAGCATTTT	CASSQEARINQPQHF
TRBV5-1	NA	TRBJ2-1	once	TGCGCCAGCAGTGGATCCATCTACAATGAGCAGTTCTTC	CASSGSIYNEQFF
TRBV11-3	TRBD1	TRBJ2-7	NA	TGTGCCAGCAGGGATCGACAGGGGATTGGCTACGAGCAGTACTTC	CASRDRQGIGYEQYF
TRBV6-5	NA	TRBJ2-7	NA	TGTGCTACTCTTGGGGACGAGCAGTACTTC	CATLGDEQYF
TRBV7-2	NA	TRBJ1-5	NA	TGTGCCAGCAGCTTAGTGGGGGGGAGCAATCAGCCCCAGCATTTT	CASSLVGGSNQPQHF
TRBV7-2	TRBD1	TRBJ1-2	NA	TGTGCCAGCAGCCAAGGACAGGGAAGTGGCTACACCTTC	CASSQGQGSGYTF
TRBV29-1	NA	TRBJ1-1	NA	TGCAGCGTTGGTTCCGGGACTACAACGTTTGAAGCTTTCTTT	CSVGSGTTTFEAFF
TRBV28	TRBD1	TRBJ2-3	NA	TGTGCCAGCAGGCAGGGGGGCACAGATACGCAGTATTTT	CASRQGGTDTQYF
TRBV7-9	TRBD2	TRBJ2-1	NA	TGTGCCAGCAGCTTAGTCCCGACTAGCGGGAGGGGTAATGAGCAGTTCTTC	CASSLVPTSGRGNEQFF
TRBV2	TRBD1	TRBJ1-4	NA	TGTGCCAGCAATTTAGGGCAGGGGGCAGAAAAACTGTTTTTT	CASNLGQGAEKLFF
TRBV10-3	NA	TRBJ2-7	NA	TGTGCCATCAGCCCCTCGGAGGGGGGCTACGAGCAGTACTTC	CAISPSEGGYEQYF
TRBV7-6	TRBD2	TRBJ2-7	medium-sized	TGTGCCAGCAGCTTGAGCGGGGGAGGTATCTACGAGCAGTACTTC	CASSLSGGGIYEQYF
TRBV11-2	NA	TRBJ1-3	NA	TGTGCCAGCAGCTTAAGGGGCGCTGGAAACACCATATATTTT	CASSLRGAGNTIYF
TRBV7-9	NA	TRBJ1-1	NA	TGTGCCAGCAGCTCTAGGTGGGACACTCGGCGGGCTTTCTTT	CASSSRWDTRRAFF
TRBV5-1	TRBD1	TRBJ1-1	NA	TGCGCCAGCAGCCGGGACAGGGGATTGAACACTGAAGCTTTCTTT	CASSRDRGLNTEAFF
TRBV7-2	TRBD2	TRBJ2-7	NA	TGTGCCAGCAGCTTTTTCACTAGCGGGAACTACGAGCAGTACTTC	CASSFFTSGNYEQYF
TRBV9	NA	TRBJ2-7	NA	TGTGCCAGCAGCGTAGGAACCGGGGTGGGGGAGCAGTACTTC	CASSVGTGVGEQYF
TRBV5-5	NA	TRBJ1-5	NA	TGTGCCAGCAGCTTGGGGACGAATCAGCCCCAGCATTTT	CASSLGTNQPQHF
TRBV7-6	TRBD2	TRBJ2-2	NA	TGTGCCAGCGCCCGGGACATAGCGGGGATGAACACCGGGGAGCTGTTTTTT	CASARDIAGMNTGELFF
TRBV19	NA	TRBJ2-1	NA	TGTGCCAGTAGTAAACTAGCTGGCTTCGATGAGCAGTTCTTC	CASSKLAGFDEQFF
TRBV6-4	TRBD2	TRBJ2-1	few	TGTGCCAGCAGTGACTCACGAATGGGGGGGAATGAGCAGTTCTTC	CASSDSRMGGNEQFF
TRBV21-1	NA	TRBJ2-5	NA	TGTGCCAGCAGCAATGGGGGCCGGACAGGGCCGACCCAGTACTTC	CASSNGGRTGPTQYF
TRBV11-2	TRBD1	TRBJ2-7	NA	TGTGCCAGCAGCTTCCCCGGGACAGGGGCGTACGAGCAGTACTTC	CASSFPGTGAYEQYF
TRBV25-1	TRBD1	TRBJ2-1	few	TGTGCCAGCAGTGCCGACAGGGGTGAGCAGTTCTTC	CASSADRGEQFF
TRBV6-1	NA	TRBJ1-1	NA	TGTGCCAGCAGGCTGGGGATGAACACTGAAGCTTTCTTT	CASRLGMNTEAFF